This TCR beta chain is from a study of cytomegalovirus exposure and HLA in healthy donors. Study in general: Early released data had about 85 million unique TCRs, all coming from HLA-typed donors. Study-level results: It is likely that the observed cluster of highly shared sequence variants was a sequencing artifact. Later on, a genetic analysis was performed. It linked a missense variant in DCLRE1C with V- and J-gene trimming of TCR beta.

The PCR contained 60 Vbeta and 13 Jbeta primers. Only in-frame clones appear in the TCRdb table, and some are missing; sequencing was by immunoSEQ multiplex PCR. There are over 150,000 clones in the sample; less than 90% occur only once, and around 0.41% lies in the top ten. Trimming removed 1 base from V and 3 bases from J, with 9 bases in between. CDR3 length: 14 amino acids. Germline assignment: CDR1 SEHNR and CDR2 FQNEAQ (reference sequence). A remark on this clone: Its specificity is not known.

This receptor was identified in a boy younger than 10 in good health and CMV-seronegative. The sample taken for sequencing was PBMCs. The V and J genes are TRBV7-9 and TRBJ1-1; unclear D gene. The CDR3 nucleotides read TGTGCCAGCAGCTTAGAAGGGAGGCACACTGAAGCTTTCTTT. Amino acids: CASSLEGRHTEAFF.